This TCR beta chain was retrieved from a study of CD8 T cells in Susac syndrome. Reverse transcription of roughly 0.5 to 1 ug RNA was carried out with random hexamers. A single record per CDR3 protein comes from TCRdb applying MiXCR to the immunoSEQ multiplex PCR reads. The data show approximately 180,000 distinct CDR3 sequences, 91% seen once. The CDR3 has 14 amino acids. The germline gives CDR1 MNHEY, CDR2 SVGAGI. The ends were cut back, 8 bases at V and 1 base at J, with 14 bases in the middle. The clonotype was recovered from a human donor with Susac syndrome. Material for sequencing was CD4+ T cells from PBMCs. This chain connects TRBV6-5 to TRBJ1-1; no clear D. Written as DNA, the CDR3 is TGTGCCAGCTGGAGGACCATACCGAACACTGAAGCTTTCTTT. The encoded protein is CASWRTIPNTEAFF.